This TCR beta chain was found in a study of CD8 T cells in ankylosing spondylitis. Broader study findings: CD8+ by phenotype, disease-linked clones were relatively rare in peripheral blood. A TCR beta motif made of eight highly homologous variants seemed typical of ankylosing spondylitis blood. According to the report, clones linked to the disease were significantly enriched in matched synovial fluid samples taken from ankylosing spondylitis patients.

This clonotype was recorded at least ten times. Antigen specificity is unknown. Researchers built TCR beta libraries using quantitative 5'-RACE with molecular barcodes. Via MiXCR, TCRdb re-called the 5' RACE reads, giving one row per CDR3 protein. The table has more than 150,000 distinct CDR3 sequences, 15% to 20% seen once. The origin of this receptor is a male donor under 35 with ankylosing spondylitis or in good health (not recorded which). Sample: blood, either unsorted or a sorted T cell fraction (not recorded which).

The CDR3 reads CASSPSGSPGDEQFF. The CDR3 DNA follows: TGTGCCAGCAGCCCAAGCGGGAGTCCAGGCGATGAGCAGTTCTTC. The chain links TRBV7-3 to TRBJ2-1; 8 nucleotides line up with TRBD2. This CDR3 is built from 15 residues. Germline assignment: CDR1 SGHTA and CDR2 FQGTGA. J gave up 8 bases and V 5 bases, and 11 bases lay outside the gene matches.